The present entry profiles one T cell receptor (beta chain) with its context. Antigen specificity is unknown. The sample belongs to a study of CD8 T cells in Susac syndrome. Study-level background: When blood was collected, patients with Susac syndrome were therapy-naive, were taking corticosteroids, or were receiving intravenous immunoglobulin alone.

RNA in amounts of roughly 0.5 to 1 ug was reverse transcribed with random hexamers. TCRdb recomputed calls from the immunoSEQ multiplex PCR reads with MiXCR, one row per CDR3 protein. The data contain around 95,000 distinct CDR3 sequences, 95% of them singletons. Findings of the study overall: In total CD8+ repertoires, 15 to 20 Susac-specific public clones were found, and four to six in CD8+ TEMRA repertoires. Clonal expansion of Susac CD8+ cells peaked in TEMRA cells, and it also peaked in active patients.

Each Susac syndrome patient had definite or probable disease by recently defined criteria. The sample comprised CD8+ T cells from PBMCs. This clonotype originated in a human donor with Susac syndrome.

Here the CDR3 DNA reads TGTGCCAGCAGCGTAGAGGACAGCCCCTACGAGCAGTACTTC. Translating gives CASSVEDSPYEQYF. J is TRBJ2-7 and V is TRBV9, with D maybe TRBD1 (6 bases). Germline lookup yields CDR1 SGDLS and CDR2 YYNGEE. The V end was cut by 0 bases, the J end by 2 bases, with 9 bases between. The CDR3 sequence is 14 residues long. Combining the CDR3 with reference TRBV9 and TRBJ2-7 gives the whole variable domain DSGVTQTPKHLITATGQRVTLRCSPRSGDLSVYWYQQSLDQGLQFLIQYYNGEERAKGNILERFSAQQFPDLHSELNLSSLELGDSALYFCASSVEDSPYEQYFGPGTRLTVT.